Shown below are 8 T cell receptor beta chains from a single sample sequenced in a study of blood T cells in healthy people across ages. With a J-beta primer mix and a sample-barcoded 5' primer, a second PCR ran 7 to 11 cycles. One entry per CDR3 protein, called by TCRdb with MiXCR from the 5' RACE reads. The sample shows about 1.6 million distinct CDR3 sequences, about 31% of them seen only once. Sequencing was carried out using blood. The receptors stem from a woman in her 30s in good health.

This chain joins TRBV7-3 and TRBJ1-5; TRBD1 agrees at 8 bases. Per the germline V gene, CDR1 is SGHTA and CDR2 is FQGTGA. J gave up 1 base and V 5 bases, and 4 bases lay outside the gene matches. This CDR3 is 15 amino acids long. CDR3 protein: CASSPDRASNQPQHF. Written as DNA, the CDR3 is TGTGCCAGCAGCCCGGACAGGGCAAGCAATCAGCCCCAGCATTTT.

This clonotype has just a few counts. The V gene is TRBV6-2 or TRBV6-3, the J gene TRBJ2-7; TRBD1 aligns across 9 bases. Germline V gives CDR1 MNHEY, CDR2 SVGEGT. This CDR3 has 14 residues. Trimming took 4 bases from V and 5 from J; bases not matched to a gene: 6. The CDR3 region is CASSSWTGVNEQYF. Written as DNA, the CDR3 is TGTGCCAGCAGTTCGTGGACAGGGGTCAACGAGCAGTACTTC.

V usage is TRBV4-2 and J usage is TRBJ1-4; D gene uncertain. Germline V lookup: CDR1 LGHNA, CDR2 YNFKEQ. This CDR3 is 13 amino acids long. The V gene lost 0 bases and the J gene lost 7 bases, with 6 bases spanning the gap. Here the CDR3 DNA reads TGTGCCAGCAGCCAAGATCAAGGTGAAAAACTGTTTTTT. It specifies CASSQDQGEKLFF.

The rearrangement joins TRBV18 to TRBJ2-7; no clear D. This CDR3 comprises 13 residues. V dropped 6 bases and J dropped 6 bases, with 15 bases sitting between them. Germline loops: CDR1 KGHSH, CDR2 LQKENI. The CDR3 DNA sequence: TGTGCCAGCTCTCCGCAAACACCTTCCGAGCAGTACTTC. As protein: CASSPQTPSEQYF.

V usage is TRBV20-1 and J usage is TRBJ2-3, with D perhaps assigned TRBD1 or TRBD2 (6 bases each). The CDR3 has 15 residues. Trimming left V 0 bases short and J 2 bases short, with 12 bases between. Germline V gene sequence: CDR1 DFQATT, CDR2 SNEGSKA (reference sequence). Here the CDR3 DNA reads TGCAGTGCTAGAGAAAGGGGGGTTAACACAGATACGCAGTATTTT. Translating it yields CSARERGVNTDTQYF.

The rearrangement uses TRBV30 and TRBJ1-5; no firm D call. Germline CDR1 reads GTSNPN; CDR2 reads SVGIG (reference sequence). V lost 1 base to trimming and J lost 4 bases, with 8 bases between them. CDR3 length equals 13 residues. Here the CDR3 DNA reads TGTGCCTGGAGTGAAGCCGGAAATCAGCCCCAGCATTTT. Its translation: CAWSEAGNQPQHF.

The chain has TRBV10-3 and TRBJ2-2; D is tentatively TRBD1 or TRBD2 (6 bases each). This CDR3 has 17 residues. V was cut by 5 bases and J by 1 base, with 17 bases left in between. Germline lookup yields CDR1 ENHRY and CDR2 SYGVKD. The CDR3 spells CAISTSGGTKNTGELFF. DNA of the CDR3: TGTGCCATCAGTACATCCGGCGGGACAAAGAACACCGGGGAGCTGTTTTTT.

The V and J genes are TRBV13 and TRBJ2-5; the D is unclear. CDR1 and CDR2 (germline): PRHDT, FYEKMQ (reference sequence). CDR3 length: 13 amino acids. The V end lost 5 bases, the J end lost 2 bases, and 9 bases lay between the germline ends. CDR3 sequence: CASSRNTQETQYF. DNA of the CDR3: TGTGCCAGCAGCAGAAACACGCAAGAGACCCAGTACTTC. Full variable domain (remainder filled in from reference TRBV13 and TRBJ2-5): AAGVIQSPRHLIKEKRETATLKCYPIPRHDTVYWYQQGPGQDPQFLISFYEKMQSDKGSIPDRFSAQQFSDYHSELNMSSLELGDSALYFCASSRNTQETQYFGPGTRLLVL.